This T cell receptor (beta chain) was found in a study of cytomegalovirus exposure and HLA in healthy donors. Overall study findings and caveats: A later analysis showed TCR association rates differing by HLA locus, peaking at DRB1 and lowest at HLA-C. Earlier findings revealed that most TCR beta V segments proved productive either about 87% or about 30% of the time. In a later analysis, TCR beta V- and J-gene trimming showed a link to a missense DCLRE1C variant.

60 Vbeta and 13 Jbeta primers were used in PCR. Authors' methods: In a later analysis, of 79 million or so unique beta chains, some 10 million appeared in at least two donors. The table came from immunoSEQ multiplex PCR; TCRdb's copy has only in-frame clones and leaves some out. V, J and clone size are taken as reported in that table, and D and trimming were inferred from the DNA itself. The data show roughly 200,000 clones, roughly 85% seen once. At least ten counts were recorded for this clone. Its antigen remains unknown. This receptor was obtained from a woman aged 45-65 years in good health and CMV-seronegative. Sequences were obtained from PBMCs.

CDR3 residues: CASSGITQGAVANVLTF. The DNA for the CDR3 is TGTGCCAGCTCAGGGATAACACAGGGGGCTGTGGCCAACGTCCTGACTTTC. The chain recombines TRBV18 with TRBJ2-6, with 9 positions matching TRBD1. Germline V CDR1 and CDR2: KGHSH, LQKENI. Germline trimming cut 5 bases from V and 6 bases from J; bases unmatched to any gene: 11. The CDR3 extends over 17 amino acids.